This T cell receptor beta chain was sequenced during a study of T cell responses to AZD1222 COVID-19 vaccine (dated by TCRdb to the early 2020s). Broadly, across the study: AZD1222 recipients given second doses at about 4 weeks or at about 12 weeks were pooled, since spike-specific TCR depth and breadth were not found to differ between the two schedules. Trial participants were enrolled into age subgroups of 18-55, 56-69 and 70-plus years, which contained around 150, 29 and 61 TCR-sequenced participants, respectively. TCR sequencing covered more than 230 trial participants: roughly 200 given two doses of AZD1222 and around 25 given two doses of MenACWY control vaccine. The investigation overall reported the following: Conclusions about previously exposed vaccinees are limited, since just five to seven AZD1222 recipients were seropositive for SARS-CoV-2 at baseline. Participants were mostly white British, with more females than males. The authors suggested clonal diversity may have been underestimated. Because no samples from the day 14 peak response were available, repertoires could be characterized only after the peak T cell response. The vaccine-associated CD4 TCRs covered the entire spike protein, and the dominant responses fell in regions 160-218 and 743-854. The 56-69-year group was small, and its depth increase did not reach significance, likely because of low power. Spike-specific TCR breadth and depth rose significantly after two AZD1222 doses compared with day 0 and with MenACWY recipients. Nearly half of unique spike-specific TCRs reportedly recognized epitopes outside regions mutated in the B.1.351 and B.1.1.7 variants.

This clone was observed a single time. It has no known antigen specificity. It has no much larger one-base neighbor in the sample; base qualities were not kept. What the time point label conveys for this sample: baseline before first vaccination. The vaccinee samples were drawn from two UK trials, COV001 and COV002, one of which was a single-blind randomized controlled phase 2/3 trial testing AZD1222 (ChAdOx1 nCoV-19) in healthy adults. For TCRbeta chain sequencing, PBMC samples from trial participants were taken at day 0 and at day 28 after the second dose. The CDR3 regions of human TCRbeta chains were subjected to immunosequencing. The original pipeline was this. Repertoire TCRs were matched against a reference library of SARS-CoV-2-specific TCRs generated with the MIRA antigen-specificity platform. Breadth meant the fraction of unique TCRs that were SARS-CoV-2-associated, whereas depth meant the fraction of total T cells that were SARS-CoV-2-associated. Each spike-specific TCR was assigned to its reactive spike region and to a CD4 or CD8 class using the MIRA data. Log10-transformed breadth and depth values were compared by one-way ANOVA with Sidak's multiple comparisons tests. In its TCRdb copy, this immuneACCESS table keeps in-frame sequences only and misses some clones. Where compared with another copy, unresolved V genes explain less than half of these, and the others have no known cause. For V, J and clone size, that table is used; D and trimming come from the DNA. A total of tens of thousands of clones appear in this sample, around 82% of them only once. Of the sample, under 25% falls within the top ten clones.

Germline trimming amounts to 0 bases on V and 1 base on J, with 6 as the count of junction bases outside the gene matches. The germline V gene provides CDR1 MNHEY and CDR2 SVGEGT. The CDR3 contains 18 residues, cysteine and phenylalanine counted. The only DNA kept is the CDR3, 54 bases in frame from the first base. The sequenced sample was peripheral blood, obtained on day 0 of AZD1222 vaccination. The receptor was derived from an adult in good health. Here the chain combines TRBV6-2 or TRBV6-3 and TRBJ2-3; TRBD2 matches 11 bases in the middle. The nucleotide sequence reads TGTGCCAGCAGTTACTCCACTAGCGGGAGATTTGGCACAGATACGCAGTATTTT. This yields the protein CASSYSTSGRFGTDTQYF.